This TCR beta chain was identified during a study of response to subunit inactivated influenza vaccine. TCRdb called the RT-PCR reads again in MiXCR, with one record for every CDR3 protein. Here the sample spans about 570,000 distinct CDR3 sequences, roughly 12% being singletons. The CDR3 consists of 14 residues. Germline V gives CDR1 LGHNA, CDR2 YNFKEQ. Trimming removed 1 base at V and 4 bases at J, with 11 bases between. The sample also formed part of further work on T cells expressing NK-cell markers. That source reports: Scientists made TCR beta cDNA using 5'RACE template switching with UMIs.

This clonotype was sampled from a man aged 50-59 years who received an inactivated influenza vaccine. The material was PBMCs from blood, obtained on the day of vaccination. This rearrangement joins TRBV4-2 to TRBJ2-7, with unresolved D. CDR3 residues: CASSQGGLLYEQYF. DNA for the CDR3: TGTGCCAGCAGCCAAGGCGGTCTCTTATACGAGCAGTACTTC.